A selection of T cell receptor beta chains follows, all from one sample in a study of T cells in Graves' hyperthyroidism and ophthalmopathy. TCRdb fed the multiplex PCR reads into MiXCR, producing one record per CDR3 protein. The sample carries some 580,000 distinct CDR3 sequences, roughly a sixth recorded once. Sequences were obtained from blood. These receptors came from a woman aged 40 to 50 with Graves' ophthalmopathy. Each CDR3 is given with its conserved first and last residue. Fields, in order: D gene, J gene, clone size, V gene, CDR3 protein, CDR3 DNA. D genes are given only for firm matches. Size is omitted from some rows. Given values are once, few, many or a class for expanded clones.

- | TRBJ2-4 | many | TRBV5-4 | CASSLEQGGNIQYF | TGTGCCAGCAGCTTGGAACAGGGTGGCAACATTCAGTACTTC
- | TRBJ2-3 | many | TRBV2 | CASTRGDTQYF | TGTGCCAGCACACGTGGGGATACGCAGTATTTT
- | TRBJ1-5 | many | TRBV20-1 | CSARQNNQPQHF | TGCAGTGCTAGGCAGAACAATCAGCCCCAGCATTTT
- | TRBJ1-4 | many | TRBV2 | CAGQGNGNEKLFF | TGTGCCGGCCAGGGGAATGGAAATGAAAAACTGTTTTTT
TRBD2 | TRBJ2-7 | many | TRBV6-1 | CASSLLAGESYEQYF | TGTGCCAGCAGTTTACTAGCGGGAGAGTCTTACGAGCAGTACTTC
- | TRBJ2-7 | few | TRBV12-3/TRBV12-4 | CASSPPGHTYEQYF | TGTGCCAGCAGCCCCCCGGGACATACCTACGAGCAGTACTTC
TRBD2 | TRBJ2-3 | few | TRBV9 | CASSDPGLSARRGTDTQYF | TGTGCCAGCAGCGACCCGGGACTAAGCGCCCGGAGGGGCACAGATACGCAGTATTTT
- | TRBJ2-1 | - | TRBV3-1 | CASSQATRSYNEQFF | TGTGCCAGCAGCCAAGCCACACGCTCCTACAATGAGCAGTTCTTC
- | TRBJ2-1 | few | TRBV30 | CAWSALGHNEQFF | TGTGCCTGGAGTGCCCTGGGCCACAATGAGCAGTTCTTC
TRBD2 | TRBJ2-1 | many | TRBV6-1 | CASSGGLADYNEQFF | TGTGCCAGCAGTGGCGGACTAGCGGACTACAATGAGCAGTTCTTC
TRBD1 | TRBJ2-1 | - | TRBV29-1 | CSVDVSTGWNEQFF | TGCAGCGTTGATGTGTCGACAGGGTGGAATGAGCAGTTCTTC
- | TRBJ2-5 | few | TRBV4-1 | CASSQVGTGKGDETQYF | TGCGCCAGCAGCCAAGTAGGGACGGGAAAGGGGGATGAGACCCAGTACTTC
TRBD1 | TRBJ2-7 | many | TRBV11-2 | CATKDRGNEQYF | TGTGCCACCAAGGACAGGGGGAACGAGCAGTACTTC
- | TRBJ2-1 | many | TRBV29-1 | CSVYSTASLSYNEQFF | TGCAGCGTTTACTCGACAGCCTCTTTATCCTACAATGAGCAGTTCTTC
- | TRBJ2-3 | many | TRBV6-1 | CASSEVGGVRTDTQYF | TGTGCCAGCAGTGAAGTAGGGGGAGTCCGCACAGATACGCAGTATTTT
- | TRBJ2-3 | once | TRBV9 | CASSVEATGGDTQYF | TGTGCCAGCAGCGTAGAAGCGACCGGAGGAGATACGCAGTATTTT
TRBD2 | TRBJ2-5 | - | TRBV2 | CASSDETSRQETQYF | TGTGCCAGCAGTGACGAGACTAGCAGGCAAGAGACCCAGTACTTC
- | TRBJ2-7 | many | TRBV2 | CASSEGYMSSYEQYF | TGTGCCAGCAGTGAAGGATACATGAGCTCCTACGAGCAGTACTTC
- | TRBJ1-1 | many | TRBV11-2 | CASSPTRHATFF | TGTGCCAGCAGCCCGACCAGGCACGCGACTTTCTTT
- | TRBJ1-6 | few | TRBV2 | CASSSDTHNSPLHF | TGTGCCAGCAGCTCGGACACCCATAATTCACCCCTCCACTTT
TRBD1 | TRBJ1-1 | many | TRBV20-1 | CSAKGAGTEAFF | TGCAGTGCTAAGGGGGCCGGTACTGAAGCTTTCTTT
- | TRBJ1-1 | many | TRBV6-1 | CASSEPQTKIRAEAFF | TGTGCCAGCAGTGAGCCTCAGACAAAGATTCGGGCTGAAGCTTTCTTT
TRBD1 | TRBJ2-1 | few | TRBV7-9 | CASRDREHNEQFF | TGTGCCAGCAGGGACAGGGAACACAATGAGCAGTTCTTC
TRBD2 | TRBJ2-2 | many | TRBV13 | CASSLRWASGTNTGELFF | TGTGCCAGCAGCTTACGTTGGGCTAGCGGCACGAACACCGGGGAGCTGTTTTTT
TRBD2 | TRBJ2-1 | few | TRBV20-1 | CSARGGRSGGAYNEQFF | TGCAGTGCTAGAGGGGGGCGTAGCGGGGGGGCTTACAATGAGCAGTTCTTC
TRBD1 | TRBJ2-7 | many | TRBV30 | CAWNLGGIYEQYF | TGTGCCTGGAATCTAGGGGGCATCTACGAGCAGTACTTC
TRBD1 | TRBJ1-2 | once | TRBV18 | CASSPRTGQGNYGYTF | TGTGCCAGCTCACCACGGACGGGACAGGGAAACTATGGCTACACCTTC
TRBD1 | TRBJ1-2 | many | TRBV28 | CASSIGGQGSHYGYTF | TGTGCCAGCTCTATCGGGGGACAGGGGTCTCACTATGGCTACACCTTC
- | TRBJ2-3 | many | TRBV11-2 | CASSLNRDDTQYF | TGTGCCAGCAGCTTAAACAGGGACGATACGCAGTATTTT
TRBD1 | TRBJ2-7 | few | TRBV2 | CASTADLTGVYEQYF | TGTGCCAGCACCGCGGATTTGACAGGGGTTTACGAGCAGTACTTC
- | TRBJ2-2 | few | TRBV7-3 | CASSLGGADTGELFF | TGTGCCAGCAGCTTAGGAGGGGCGGACACCGGGGAGCTGTTTTTT
TRBD1 | TRBJ1-1 | many | TRBV20-1 | CSADRGRRGGTEAFF | TGCAGTGCTGACAGGGGGCGTCGAGGAGGCACTGAAGCTTTCTTT
- | TRBJ2-2 | many | TRBV18 | CASSPGSPNTGELFF | TGTGCCAGCTCACCGGGAAGCCCTAACACCGGGGAGCTGTTTTTT
TRBD1 | TRBJ2-5 | - | TRBV20-1 | CSATSQGQADQETQYF | TGCAGTGCTACCTCCCAGGGACAGGCGGACCAAGAGACCCAGTACTTC
- | TRBJ1-1 | many | TRBV5-1 | CASSFSTANTEAFF | TGCGCCAGCAGCTTCTCGACAGCGAACACTGAAGCTTTCTTT
- | TRBJ2-1 | few | TRBV25-1 | CASSELTGVSYNEQFF | TGTGCCAGCAGTGAATTGACGGGAGTGTCCTACAATGAGCAGTTCTTC
- | TRBJ1-2 | many | TRBV12-3/TRBV12-4 | CASSFPENPYGYTF | TGTGCCAGCAGTTTCCCCGAAAACCCCTATGGCTACACCTTC
- | TRBJ2-2 | few | TRBV9 | CASSGSLSTGELFF | TGTGCCAGCAGCGGGTCCTTAAGCACCGGGGAGCTGTTTTTT
TRBD1 | TRBJ2-7 | few | TRBV12-3/TRBV12-4 | CASSPGQGGYGQYF | TGTGCCAGCAGCCCCGGACAGGGGGGATACGGGCAGTACTTC
- | TRBJ2-7 | many | TRBV20-1 | CSANPLASAAYEQYF | TGCAGTGCCAACCCCCTGGCTAGCGCGGCCTACGAGCAGTACTTC
- | TRBJ2-5 | many | TRBV28 | CASSFPKQGGRYQETQYF | TGTGCCAGCAGTTTTCCCAAACAGGGGGGGAGGTACCAAGAGACCCAGTACTTC
- | TRBJ1-4 | - | TRBV20-1 | CSARDPGRLNEKLFF | TGCAGTGCTAGAGATCCAGGACGTCTGAATGAAAAACTGTTTTTT